The 6 T cell receptor beta chains presented below share a single source sample, sequenced in a study of early stage breast cancer tumors. The method was immunoSEQ multiplex PCR; TCRdb's version includes in-frame clones alone and lacks a portion of them. The data contain tens of thousands of clones, about 78% of them singletons. Input material: blood. The receptors shown here come from a person aged 50-59 years with breast cancer.

The chain couples TRBV27 to TRBJ2-3; 8 bases agree with TRBD2. Germline V gene lookup returns CDR1 MNHEY and CDR2 SMNVEV (reference sequence). CDR3 size: 16 residues. V gave up 4 bases and J gave up 2 bases; unmatched junction bases: 8. CDR3 nucleotides: TGTGCCAGCAGTTCTGAAGCGGGAGCCCTCACAGATACGCAGTATTTT. As protein: CASSSEAGALTDTQYF.

The chain uses TRBV6-5 and TRBJ2-7, with a weak D call TRBD2 (6 bases). Germline V gene lookup returns CDR1 MNHEY and CDR2 SVGAGI. CDR3 length: 14 amino acids. V lost 6 bases and J 0 bases, leaving 12 bases between the germline ends. The chain's CDR3 is CASRMEGGSYEQYF. Written as DNA, the CDR3 is TGTGCCAGCAGAATGGAGGGCGGCTCCTACGAGCAGTACTTC.

This clone has just one count. J is TRBJ2-1 and V is TRBV5-4, with 9 bases identical to TRBD2. From germline, CDR1 is SGHNT and CDR2 YYREEE (reference sequence). With 4 bases clipped from V and 3 bases from J, the junction kept 5 bases outside the gene matches. The length of the CDR3 is 15 residues. CDR3 sequence reads: CASSPGLANYNEQFF. The DNA of the CDR3 is TGTGCCAGCAGCCCGGGACTAGCCAACTACAATGAGCAGTTCTTC.

The chain has TRBV6-6 and TRBJ2-7, with 7 bases matching TRBD2. The germline CDR1 and CDR2 sequences are MNHNY and SVGAGI (reference sequence). The CDR3 covers 14 residues. With 7 bases clipped from V and 7 bases from J, the junction kept 13 bases outside the gene matches. The CDR3 bases are TGTGCCAGCACCCTCCGGGGGGAGGTCGGGGAGCAGTACGTC. It yields the protein CASTLRGEVGEQYV.

This chain's CDR3 is CASSLPSWEKLFF. CDR3 DNA: TGTGCCAGCAGCCTACCGTCTTGGGAAAAACTGTTTTTT. The rearrangement links TRBV7-8 to TRBJ1-4; no firm D call. Looked up from germline, CDR1 is SGHVS and CDR2 is FQNEAQ. The V gene lost 5 bases and the J gene lost 8 bases, with 12 bases spanning the gap. The CDR3 spans 13 residues.

The chain combines TRBV7-2 with TRBJ2-1; no definite D call. Germline V gene sequence: CDR1 SGHTA, CDR2 FQGNSA. The CDR3 has 15 amino acids. V was trimmed by 7 bases and J by 6 bases, leaving 19 bases between them. CDR3 residues: CASTLSRVLGNEQFF. The CDR3 DNA reads TGTGCCAGCACCCTTAGTCGGGTTTTAGGCAATGAGCAGTTCTTC.